Each of the 8 T cell receptor beta chains below was sequenced from the same sample in a study of Graves' ophthalmopathy and Graves' hyperthyroidism. Using RNA transcripts, the TCR beta CDR3 regions were amplified. Second-round multiplex PCR came after first-round RT-PCR with HTBI primers. MiXCR, run by TCRdb on the multiplex PCR reads, gives a single entry per CDR3 protein. The table shows under 350,000 distinct CDR3 sequences, with 15% to 20% occurring only once. The specimen sequenced was peripheral blood. The receptors shown here come from an adult man with Graves' ophthalmopathy.

About this clonotype: A much larger clone differs from this one at a single base, so this may be a read error. This chain uses TRBV14 with TRBJ1-1; no firm D call. This CDR3 has 13 residues. Per the germline V gene, CDR1 is SGHDN and CDR2 is FVKESK. CDR3: CASSQDSGTGAFF. For the CDR3, the DNA is TGTGCCAGCAGCCAAGATTCGGGCACTGGAGCTTTCTTT.

V usage is TRBV12-3 or TRBV12-4 and J usage is TRBJ1-5, with D perhaps matching TRBD1 (6 bases). Trimming shortened V by 4 bases and J by 0 bases, and 13 bases separated the two germline ends. There are 16 residues in the CDR3. The CDR3 reads CASSSRDTYSNQPQHF. The CDR3 bases are TGTGCCAGCAGTTCGCGGGACACTTATAGCAATCAGCCCCAGCATTTT.

This clonotype came up many times. One end of the junction fails to match germline, which may point to a read error. V usage is TRBV10-3 and J usage is TRBJ1-2; 12 bases are a match to TRBD1. This CDR3 has 17 amino acids. From germline, CDR1 is ENHRY and CDR2 SYGVKD. CDR3 residues: CAISLGQGARDNSGYTF. CDR3 DNA sequence: TGTGCCATCAGTTTGGGACAGGGGGCGAGAGACAACTCTGGCTACACCTTC.

Points on this clonotype: A much larger clone lies one base from this, so it may be a read error. The chain carries TRBV5-1 and TRBJ1-1; 8 bases align to TRBD1. The CDR3 is 13 residues long. The V and J ends lost 4 bases and 6 bases, in that order; junction bases with no gene match: 5. Germline lookup yields CDR1 SGHRS and CDR2 YFSETQ. CDR3: CASSLRGQSEAFF. The CDR3 DNA is TGCGCCAGCAGCCTCAGGGGGCAGTCTGAAGCTTTCTTT.

The sample holds a few counts of this clonotype. The V call is TRBV28, the J call TRBJ1-1; D not resolved. With 8 bases removed from V and 3 bases from J, the gap between germline ends came to 16 bases. The germline gives CDR1 MDHEN, CDR2 SYDVKM. The length of the CDR3 is 14 residues. The CDR3 nucleotides read TGTGCCAGCTTCGGACGTAACGCCCACACTGAAGCTTTCTTT. It codes for CASFGRNAHTEAFF.

This chain connects TRBV6-1 to TRBJ1-2; no firm D call. Germline V gives CDR1 MNHNS, CDR2 SASEGT. This CDR3 region has 14 residues. V lost 4 bases to trimming and J lost 4 bases, with 13 bases between them. The CDR3 here is CASSGSPELYGYTF. CDR3 in DNA: TGTGCCAGCAGTGGAAGTCCAGAACTCTATGGCTACACCTTC.

This clonotype was counted ten times or more. The chain recombines TRBV19 with TRBJ1-1; 7 bases line up with TRBD1. The junction had 3 bases not matched to a gene; V was cut back by 7 bases and J by 4 bases. From germline, CDR1 is LNHDA and CDR2 SQIVND (reference sequence). This CDR3 is 12 amino acids long. The CDR3 protein is CASMTGSTEAFF. CDR3 coding DNA: TGTGCCAGTATGACAGGGAGCACTGAAGCTTTCTTT.

CDR3 DNA sequence: TGTGCCAGCTCACCAGAGGGTAATTCACCCCTCCACTTT. Translated, it gives CASSPEGNSPLHF. This chain uses TRBV18 with TRBJ1-6; D is undetermined. Germline lookup yields CDR1 KGHSH and CDR2 LQKENI. V lost 2 bases and J 6 bases, leaving 5 bases between the germline ends. The CDR3 spans 13 residues.